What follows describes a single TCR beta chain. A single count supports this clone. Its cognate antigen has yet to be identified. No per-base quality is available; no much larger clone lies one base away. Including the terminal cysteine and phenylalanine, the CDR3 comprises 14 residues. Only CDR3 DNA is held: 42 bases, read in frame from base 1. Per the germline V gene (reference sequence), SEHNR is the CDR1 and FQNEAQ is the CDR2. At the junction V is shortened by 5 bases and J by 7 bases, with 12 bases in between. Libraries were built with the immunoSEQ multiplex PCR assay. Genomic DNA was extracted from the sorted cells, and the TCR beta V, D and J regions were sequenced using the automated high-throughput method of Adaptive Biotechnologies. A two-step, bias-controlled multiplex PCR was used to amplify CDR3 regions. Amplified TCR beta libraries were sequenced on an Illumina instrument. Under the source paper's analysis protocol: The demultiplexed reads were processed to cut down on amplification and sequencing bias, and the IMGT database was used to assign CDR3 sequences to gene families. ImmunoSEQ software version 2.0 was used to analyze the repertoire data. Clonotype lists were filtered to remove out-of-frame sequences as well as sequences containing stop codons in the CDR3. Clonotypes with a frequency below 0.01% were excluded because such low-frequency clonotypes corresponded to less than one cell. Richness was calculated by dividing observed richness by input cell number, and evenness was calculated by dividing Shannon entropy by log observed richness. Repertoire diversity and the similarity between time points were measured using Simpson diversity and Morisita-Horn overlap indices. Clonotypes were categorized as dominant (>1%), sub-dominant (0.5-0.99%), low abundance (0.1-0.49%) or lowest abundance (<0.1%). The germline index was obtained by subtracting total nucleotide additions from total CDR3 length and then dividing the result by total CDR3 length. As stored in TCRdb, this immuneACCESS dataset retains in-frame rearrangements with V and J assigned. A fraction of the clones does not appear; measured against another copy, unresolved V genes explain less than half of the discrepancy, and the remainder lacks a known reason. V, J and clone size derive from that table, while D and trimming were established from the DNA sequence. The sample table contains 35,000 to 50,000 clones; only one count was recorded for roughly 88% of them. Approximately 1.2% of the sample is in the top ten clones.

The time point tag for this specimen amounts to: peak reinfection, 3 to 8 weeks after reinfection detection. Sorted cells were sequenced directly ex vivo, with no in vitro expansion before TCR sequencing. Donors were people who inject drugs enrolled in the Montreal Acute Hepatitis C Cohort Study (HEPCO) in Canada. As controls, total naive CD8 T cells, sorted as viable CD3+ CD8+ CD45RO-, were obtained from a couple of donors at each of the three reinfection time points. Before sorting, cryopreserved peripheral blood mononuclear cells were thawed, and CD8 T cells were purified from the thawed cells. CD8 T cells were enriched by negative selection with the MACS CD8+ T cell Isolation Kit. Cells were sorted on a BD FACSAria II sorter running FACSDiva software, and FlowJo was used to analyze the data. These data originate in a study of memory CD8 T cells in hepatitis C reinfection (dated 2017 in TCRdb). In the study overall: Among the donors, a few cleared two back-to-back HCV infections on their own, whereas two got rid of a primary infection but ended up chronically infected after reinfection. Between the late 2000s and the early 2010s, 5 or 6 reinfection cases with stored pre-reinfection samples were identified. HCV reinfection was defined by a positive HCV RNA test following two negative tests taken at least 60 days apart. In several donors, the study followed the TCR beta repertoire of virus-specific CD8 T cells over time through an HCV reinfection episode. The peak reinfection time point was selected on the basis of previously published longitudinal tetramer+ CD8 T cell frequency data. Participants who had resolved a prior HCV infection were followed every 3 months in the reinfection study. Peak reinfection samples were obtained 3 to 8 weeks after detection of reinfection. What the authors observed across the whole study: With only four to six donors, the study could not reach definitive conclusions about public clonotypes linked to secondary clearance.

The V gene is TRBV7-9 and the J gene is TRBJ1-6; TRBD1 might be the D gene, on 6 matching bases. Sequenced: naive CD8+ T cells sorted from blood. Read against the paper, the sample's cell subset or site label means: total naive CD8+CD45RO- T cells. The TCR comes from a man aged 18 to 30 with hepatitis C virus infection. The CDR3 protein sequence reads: CASSRPDSNSPLHF. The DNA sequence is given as TGTGCCAGCAGCCGGCCGGACAGCAATTCACCCCTCCACTTT.